The source of this TCR beta chain is a study of CD4+ T cells in melanoma. The study's findings and limits: CD8+ T cell, macrophage and B cell function reportedly correlated with neoantigen-specific CD4+ T cells. Reportedly, melanoma neoantigen-specific CD4+ T cells showed varied differentiation states.

This CDR3 contains 16 residues. Trimming shortened V by 0 bases and J by 6 bases, and 17 bases separated the two germline ends. Germline values: CDR1 SGHRS, CDR2 YFSETQ. Points on this clone: The antigen is not known.

Using immunoSEQ multiplex PCR, the repertoire was profiled, and TCRdb retains in-frame clones only, with some absent. Counted here are roughly 9,800 clones, 64% occurring once; the ten biggest clones make up roughly an eighth. The sequenced material came from cells from a culture (not recorded whether cultured in vitro). The rearrangement joins TRBV5-1 to TRBJ2-3; unclear D gene. This receptor was taken from a human donor with melanoma. The CDR3 coding sequence is TGCGCCAGCAGCTTGGTTCGGACGGCGAAAACGGATACGCAGTATTTT. It specifies CASSLVRTAKTDTQYF.